Below are 21 T cell receptor beta chains sequenced from a single sample in a study of tumor-infiltrating lymphocytes in localized non-small cell lung cancer. The repertoire was sequenced with immunoSEQ multiplex PCR; TCRdb's copy has only in-frame clones and lacks some. The sample holds some 9,200 clones, around 81% seen once. Sequences were obtained from uninvolved lung tissue not adjacent to the tumor. Receptors originate from a human donor with non-small cell lung cancer.

The chain is built from TRBV9 and TRBJ2-1, with 9 bases matching TRBD1. This CDR3 spans 21 amino acids. CDR1 and CDR2 (germline): SGDLS, YYNGEE. V gave up 1 base and J gave up 0 bases; unmatched junction bases: 17. This CDR3 reads CASSVRRVGPAGQGSYNEQFF. For the CDR3, the DNA is TGTGCCAGCAGCGTACGACGAGTGGGGCCAGCGGGACAGGGCTCCTACAATGAGCAGTTCTTC.

The chain joins TRBV7-8 to TRBJ2-1, with TRBD2 identical over 9 bases. The CDR3 consists of 15 residues. V shed 0 bases, J shed 8 bases, and the junction held 5 bases outside the gene matches. Germline V CDR1 and CDR2: SGHVS, FQNEAQ. CDR3 sequence: CASSLALAGFYEQFF. CDR3 coding DNA: TGTGCCAGCAGCTTAGCACTAGCGGGTTTCTATGAGCAGTTCTTC.

This clone is a singleton in its sample. The CDR3 protein is CASSLGVADTQYF. CDR3 DNA: TGTGCCAGCAGCTTAGGCGTGGCAGATACGCAGTATTTT. The chain has TRBV7-2 and TRBJ2-3; unclear D gene. This CDR3 comprises 13 residues. Germline V gives CDR1 SGHTA, CDR2 FQGNSA. V lost 1 base and J 4 bases, leaving 6 bases between the germline ends.

The rearrangement joins TRBV28 to TRBJ2-7; D is undetermined. There are 12 residues in the CDR3. V was pared by 2 bases and J by 4 bases, with 6 bases between. The germline V gene has CDR1 MDHEN and CDR2 SYDVKM. The chain's CDR3 is CASSLSLYEQYF. The CDR3 bases are TGTGCCAGCAGTTTAAGTTTGTACGAGCAGTACTTC.

This clone has just a few counts. This CDR3 is also generated by other DNA sequences in the sample. The genes are TRBV6-1 and TRBJ2-3; the D call may be TRBD1 or TRBD2 (5 bases each). The CDR3 is 15 residues long. Germline assignment: CDR1 MNHNS and CDR2 SASEGT. Trimming stripped 3 bases from V and 3 bases from J, with 13 bases between. In DNA, the CDR3 is TGTGCCAGCAGTGAGAGGGGCAGGAGAACAGATACGCAGTATTTT. Its protein is CASSERGRRTDTQYF.

The rearrangement links TRBV6-5 to TRBJ2-6; D is undetermined. Trimming removed 2 bases at V and 4 bases at J, with 9 bases between. The CDR3 extends over 15 amino acids. Germline loops: CDR1 MNHEY, CDR2 SVGAGI. The CDR3 DNA reads as TGTGCCAGCAGTTACAGCGAGGCCGGGGCCAACGTCCTGACTTTC. This encodes CASSYSEAGANVLTF.

J is TRBJ1-4 and V is TRBV18, with 10 bases that match TRBD1. This CDR3 is 14 amino acids long. The germline V gene has CDR1 KGHSH and CDR2 LQKENI. With V trimmed by 3 bases and J by 8 bases, 3 bases remained unmatched. Written as DNA, the CDR3 is TGTGCCAGCTCACCGGACAGGGGGAACGAAAAACTGTTTTTT. It specifies CASSPDRGNEKLFF.

CDR3 region: CASSPQTGVAQGYTF. In DNA, the CDR3 is TGTGCCAGCAGCCCGCAGACAGGCGTGGCCCAGGGCTACACCTTC. The chain combines TRBV7-2 with TRBJ1-2; D is perhaps TRBD1 (6 bases). CDR3 length equals 15 residues. CDR1 is SGHTA, CDR2 FQGNSA, per germline. V dropped 5 bases and J dropped 8 bases, with 21 bases sitting between them.

Concerning this clone itself: The sample has other DNA sequences that encode this CDR3 too. The rearrangement links TRBV29-1 to TRBJ2-7; 10 bases are shared with TRBD1. The CDR3 spans 14 residues. The V gene's germline CDR1 is SQVTM and CDR2 ANQGSEA. With V trimmed by 2 bases and J by 6 bases, 7 bases remained unmatched. The CDR3 DNA reads as TGCAGCGTTGAAAGCGACAGGGGGCTGGGCGAGCAGTACTTC. It translates to CSVESDRGLGEQYF.

The rearrangement uses TRBV2 and TRBJ2-7, with D unresolved. Trimming pared 4 bases from V and 1 base from J, leaving 11 bases between. CDR3 size: 14 residues. Per germline, CDR1 SNHLY and CDR2 FYNNEI. CDR3 sequence: CASSAWLLSYEQYF. In DNA form, the CDR3 reads TGTGCCAGCAGTGCTTGGCTCCTGTCCTACGAGCAGTACTTC.

In nucleotides, the CDR3 is TGTGCCAGCAGCTTGGCGGTAGGTGGTAAGAGCTCCTACAATGAGCAGTTCTTC. Translated, it gives CASSLAVGGKSSYNEQFF. This chain connects TRBV5-4 to TRBJ2-1; no firm D call. V dropped 0 bases and J dropped 0 bases, with 16 bases sitting between them. The CDR3 runs to 18 residues. Per germline, CDR1 SGHNT and CDR2 YYREEE (reference sequence).

The chain joins TRBV7-9 to TRBJ2-2; 8 bases line up with TRBD1. This CDR3 comprises 14 residues. V was clipped by 2 bases and J by 10 bases; unmatched bases: 6. Germline V lookup: CDR1 SEHNR, CDR2 FQNEAQ (reference sequence). The CDR3 bases are TGTGCCAGCAGCTTATCCCGGGACAGGTTGGAGCTGTTTTTT. Translated, it gives CASSLSRDRLELFF.

J is TRBJ2-1 and V is TRBV5-6; the D gene is possibly TRBD2 (6 bases). The V and J ends lost 3 bases and 3 bases respectively, with 16 bases between them. Germline loops: CDR1 SGHDT, CDR2 YYEEEE. This CDR3 contains 16 residues. CDR3 sequence reads: CASSSDRGAFYNEQFF. CDR3 sequence (DNA): TGTGCCAGCAGCTCTGACCGCGGGGCATTCTACAATGAGCAGTTCTTC.

The rearrangement joins TRBV2 to TRBJ1-1, with D tentatively TRBD1 (5 bases). The CDR3 loop spans 14 amino acids. Between the trimmed V and J ends, which lost 2 bases and 11 bases, there was a span of 18 bases. Germline V lookup: CDR1 SNHLY, CDR2 FYNNEI. The CDR3 spells CASSESTGPGTAFF. The CDR3 coding sequence is TGTGCCAGCAGTGAAAGTACGGGGCCCGGAACGGCTTTCTTT.

The rearrangement joins TRBV4-2 to TRBJ2-1; D uncertain. Trimming left V 7 bases short and J 0 bases short, with 13 bases between. The germline V gene encodes CDR1 LGHNA and CDR2 YNFKEQ. This CDR3 spans 15 amino acids. CDR3 amino acids: CASTSGSASYNEQFF. The CDR3 DNA reads TGTGCCAGCACGTCTGGGTCCGCCTCCTACAATGAGCAGTTCTTC.

This clone appeared a single time. The chain has TRBV29-1 and TRBJ2-5; D uncertain. Trimming took off 3 bases at V and 1 base at J, with 18 bases between the two ends. This CDR3 is 16 amino acids long. CDR1 is SQVTM and CDR2 is ANQGSEA in the germline V gene. CDR3 amino acids: CSVEGSNTVAQETQYF. As DNA, the CDR3 is TGCAGCGTTGAGGGTTCCAATACAGTTGCCCAAGAGACCCAGTACTTC.

This clone was seen a single time. This chain connects TRBV29-1 to TRBJ2-5, with D possibly called TRBD1 or TRBD2 (6 bases each). CDR1 and CDR2 from the germline V gene are SQVTM and ANQGSEA. This CDR3 comprises 13 residues. Trimming cost V 7 bases and J 1 base, with 13 bases left between them. CDR3 sequence (DNA): TGCAGCGCCGAGGGGGGCGTCCAAGAGACCCAGTACTTC. This translates into CSAEGGVQETQYF.

V usage is TRBV10-2 and J usage is TRBJ1-1; 7 bases map to TRBD1. With 10 bases clipped from V and 1 base from J, the junction kept 6 bases outside the gene matches. This CDR3 spans 13 amino acids. Germline CDR1 WSHSY, CDR2 SAAADI. The CDR3 sequence is CAIQQGRNTEAFF. The DNA of the CDR3 is TGCGCCATCCAACAGGGGAGGAACACTGAAGCTTTCTTT.

The chain uses TRBV5-6 and TRBJ2-1; D is unclear. This CDR3 contains 13 residues. Trimming removed 4 bases at V and 5 bases at J, with 10 bases between. CDR1 is SGHDT, CDR2 YYEEEE, per germline. CDR3 in DNA: TGTGCCAGCAGCCTCGACGGACACAATGAGCAGTTCTTC. It encodes CASSLDGHNEQFF.

This rearrangement joins TRBV19 to TRBJ1-5; tentative D call: TRBD1 (6 bases). Per germline, CDR1 LNHDA and CDR2 SQIVND (reference sequence). Trimming removed 5 bases at V and 4 bases at J, with 18 bases between. The CDR3 has 16 residues. CDR3 DNA: TGTGCCAGTAGTTTACCGGGACAAATGCTAAATCAGCCCCAGCATTTT. Amino acids: CASSLPGQMLNQPQHF.

V gene TRBV4-1 combines with J gene TRBJ1-5; D remains unclear. V was pared by 6 bases and J by 7 bases, with 16 bases between. This CDR3 is built from 14 residues. Germline CDR1 MGHRA, CDR2 YSYEKL. CDR3 bases: TGCGCCAGCAGTCTAATTCAAGAAGGACAGCCCCAGCATTTT. Translated: CASSLIQEGQPQHF.